These 8 T cell receptor beta chains share one sample of origin, sequenced in a study of T cell responses to AZD1222 COVID-19 vaccine (dated by TCRdb to the early 2020s). Receptor libraries were prepared by the immunoSEQ multiplex PCR assay. What TCRdb holds here is the immuneACCESS table cut down to in-frame rearrangements. Part of the clones is not present; checked against another copy, under half of the missing clones reflect an unresolved V gene, and the others are unexplained. The sample records some 170,000 clones, around nine tenths of which are singletons. The biggest ten clones account for 1.5% to 2% of the sample. Per the publication, the time point label means: baseline before first vaccination. This specimen was peripheral blood, taken on day 0 of AZD1222 vaccination. Every receptor here comes from an adult in good health.

The chain uses TRBV6-6 and TRBJ1-6, with D unresolved. There are 13 residues in the CDR3. The V and J ends lost 7 bases and 5 bases respectively, with 9 bases between them. Germline V gene lookup returns CDR1 MNHNY and CDR2 SVGAGI (reference sequence). CDR3 nucleotide sequence: TGTGCCAGCAAAGGGAGTGATAATTCACCCCTCCACTTT. Encoded protein: CASKGSDNSPLHF.

The J gene is TRBJ1-4, the V gene TRBV19; 8 nucleotides line up with TRBD1. The CDR3 has 15 amino acids. V gave up 5 bases and J gave up 8 bases; unmatched junction bases: 10. The V gene's germline CDR1 is LNHDA and CDR2 SQIVND (reference sequence). CDR3 sequence reads: CASSAGQGSGEKLFF. The CDR3 bases are TGTGCCAGTAGTGCCGGACAGGGTTCGGGGGAAAAACTGTTTTTT.

This sequence joins TRBV3-1 (or the pseudogene TRBV3-2) and TRBJ1-5; no definite D call. Trimming took 0 bases from V and 0 from J, leaving 6 bases between them. The CDR3 length is 15 residues. Germline-derived CDR1 and CDR2 are LGHDT and YNNKEL (reference sequence). The DNA of the CDR3 is TGTGCCAGCAGCCAAGACTTAATTAGCAATCAGCCCCAGCATTTT. It codes for CASSQDLISNQPQHF.

A few counts support this clone. The genes are TRBV7-9 and TRBJ2-7; D possibly corresponds to TRBD1 (6 bases). The germline V and J ends were trimmed by 1 base and 3 bases, with 13 bases remaining between them. This CDR3 contains 15 residues. Germline loops: CDR1 SEHNR, CDR2 FQNEAQ (reference sequence). CDR3 sequence: CASSLDWKDSYEQYF. CDR3 nucleotides: TGTGCCAGCAGCTTAGATTGGAAGGACAGCTACGAGCAGTACTTC. Complete variable domain (other parts from reference TRBV7-9 and TRBJ2-7): DTGVSQNPRHKITKRGQNVTFRCDPISEHNRLYWYRQTLGQGPEFLTYFQNEAQLEKSRLLSDRFSAERPKGSFSTLEIQRTEQGDSAMYLCASSLDWKDSYEQYFGPGTRLTVT.

The chain carries TRBV27 and TRBJ2-7; D gene ambiguous. Germline V lookup: CDR1 MNHEY, CDR2 SMNVEV (reference sequence). Trimming shortened V by 6 bases and J by 3 bases, and 15 bases separated the two germline ends. The CDR3 is made up of 14 amino acids. CDR3 in amino acids: CASRWTGHLYEQYF. DNA of the CDR3: TGTGCCAGCAGGTGGACCGGGCACCTCTACGAGCAGTACTTC.

The chain is built from TRBV27 and TRBJ1-1; 11 nucleotides line up with TRBD1. Unmatched junction bases numbered 5, after V lost 5 bases and J lost 3 bases. The CDR3 covers 15 residues. Looked up from germline, CDR1 is MNHEY and CDR2 is SMNVEV (reference sequence). CDR3: CASSPRDRGDTEAFF. The CDR3 nucleotides read TGTGCCAGCAGTCCCCGGGACAGGGGGGACACTGAAGCTTTCTTT.

The chain is built from TRBV5-4 and TRBJ1-5; D is undetermined. The CDR3 loop spans 11 amino acids. The germline V and J ends were trimmed by 4 bases and 5 bases, with 4 bases remaining between them. Germline CDR1 SGHNT, CDR2 YYREEE (reference sequence). CDR3 DNA sequence: TGTGCCAGCAGCCGAGATCAGCCCCAGCATTTT. Protein: CASSRDQPQHF.

This chain joins TRBV5-5 and TRBJ2-7; D might be TRBD2 (6 bases). The CDR3 is made up of 15 amino acids. V dropped 4 bases and J dropped 7 bases, with 21 bases sitting between them. Germline V CDR1 and CDR2: SGHKS, YYEKEE (reference sequence). CDR3 residues: CASSLDTSFMREQYF. CDR3 sequence (DNA): TGTGCCAGCAGCCTGGACACTAGCTTTATGAGAGAGCAGTACTTC. The variable domain in full, completed from reference TRBV5-5 and TRBJ2-7, reads DAGVTQSPTHLIKTRGQQVTLRCSPISGHKSVSWYQQVLGQGPQFIFQYYEKEERGRGNFPDRFSARQFPNYSSELNVNALLLGDSALYLCASSLDTSFMREQYFGPGTRLTVT.